What follows are 31 T cell receptor beta chains derived from one specimen sequenced in a study of T-cell memory formation after mild COVID-19. TCRdb used MiXCR to reprocess the 5' RACE reads, holding one entry per CDR3 protein. The data contain roughly 51,000 distinct CDR3 sequences, around 7.2% of them singletons. The specimen was PBMCs or a T cell subset sorted from them (not recorded which). These receptors were obtained from a man aged 18 to 29 who had mild COVID-19 (a few samples of this study predate the infection). Cell type and time point are not known.

This clonotype was observed a few times. The J gene is TRBJ2-3, the V gene TRBV24-1; 7 nucleotides align to TRBD1. The CDR3 consists of 15 residues. The J segment lost 7 bases and the V segment lost 4 bases, leaving 10 bases of the junction unmatched. The V gene's germline CDR1 is KGHDR and CDR2 SFDVKD. CDR3 nucleotide sequence: TGTGCCACCAGTGACCCAAGGACAGGTGATTATACGCAGTATTTT. It encodes CATSDPRTGDYTQYF.

Many counts were recorded for this clonotype. The CDR3 DNA reads TGTGCCAGCAGCTTAGGATTCTCGGATACGCAGTATTTT. It codes for CASSLGFSDTQYF. The chain employs TRBV7-6 and TRBJ2-3; D ambiguous. The CDR3 has 13 residues. CDR1 is SGHVS, CDR2 FNYEAQ, per germline. The germline V and J ends were trimmed by 1 base and 6 bases, with 8 bases remaining between them.

Many counts were recorded for this clonotype. The CDR3, as DNA: TGCGCCAGCGGCCAGGGGGCGCAGGGCACAGATACGCAGTATTTT. It yields the protein CASGQGAQGTDTQYF. The chain combines TRBV5-1 with TRBJ2-3; TRBD1 matches at 8 bases. Losses at the gene ends were 7 bases for V and 1 base for J; bases not matched to a gene: 8. CDR3 length: 15 amino acids. Germline V lookup: CDR1 SGHRS, CDR2 YFSETQ.

CDR3 bases: TGTGCCTCGCATCGGGGGTTGTCCTACGAGCAGTACTTC. Its translation: CASHRGLSYEQYF. The J gene is TRBJ2-7, the V gene TRBV30; D may be TRBD2 (6 bases). Germline lookup yields CDR1 GTSNPN and CDR2 SVGIG (reference sequence). V gave up 7 bases and J gave up 1 base, with 14 bases separating them. There are 13 residues in the CDR3.

The chain links TRBV12-3 or TRBV12-4 to TRBJ2-5; tentatively, D is TRBD1 or TRBD2 (7 bases each). V shed 2 bases and J shed 7 bases, with 11 bases lying between them. The CDR3 extends over 13 amino acids. The CDR3 loop reads CASSLTGEGTQYF. CDR3 bases: TGTGCCAGCAGTTTAACAGGGGAGGGGACCCAGTACTTC.

This clonotype was seen at least ten times. The chain couples TRBV7-2 to TRBJ2-4, with TRBD2 as a possible D gene (5 bases). Between the trimmed V and J ends, which lost 5 bases and 3 bases, there was a span of 20 bases. Germline CDR1 reads SGHTA; CDR2 reads FQGNSA. This CDR3 region has 17 residues. The CDR3 sequence: CASSPHSGNSGKNIQYF. The CDR3 region has the DNA TGTGCCAGCAGCCCGCACTCCGGGAATTCGGGCAAAAACATTCAGTACTTC.

In its sample, this clonotype is medium-sized. The rearrangement joins TRBV2 to TRBJ2-7; the D gene is possibly TRBD1 (7 bases). The germline gives CDR1 SNHLY, CDR2 FYNNEI. The CDR3 covers 14 residues. V lost 7 bases to trimming and J lost 4 bases, with 17 bases between them. DNA of the CDR3: TGTGCCAGCACTCAGGGGGGACACCTATACGAGCAGTACTTC. Amino acid sequence: CASTQGGHLYEQYF.

In its sample, this clonotype was seen a few times. The chain uses TRBV7-2 and TRBJ1-6, with 9 bases matching TRBD1. The germline gives CDR1 SGHTA, CDR2 FQGNSA. The junction had 7 bases not matched to a gene; V was cut back by 5 bases and J by 5 bases. The length of the CDR3 is 16 residues. The CDR3 nucleotides read TGTGCCAGCAGCCCTCCCGGGACAGGGAATAATTCACCCCTCCACTTT. Translation gives CASSPPGTGNNSPLHF.

The genes are TRBV7-2 and TRBJ1-5, with D unresolved. Germline CDR1 reads SGHTA; CDR2 reads FQGNSA. This CDR3 is 13 amino acids long. The V and J ends lost 5 bases and 2 bases respectively, with 7 bases between them. The CDR3 DNA sequence: TGTGCCAGCAGCCAGGTTGGCAATCAGCCCCAGCATTTT. Its translation: CASSQVGNQPQHF.

This chain connects TRBV15 to TRBJ2-5; TRBD2 agrees at 7 bases. Trimming cost V 0 bases and J 5 bases; bases outside gene matches: 3. CDR1 LNHNV and CDR2 YYDKDF come from the germline V gene (reference sequence). The CDR3 has 14 residues. The CDR3 is CATSRDRAGETQYF. CDR3 bases: TGTGCCACCAGCAGAGATCGAGCGGGGGAGACCCAGTACTTC.

By frequency in the sample, this clonotype is medium-sized. The chain has TRBV5-1 and TRBJ2-2; no firm D call. The CDR3 loop spans 14 amino acids. Trimming left V 6 bases short and J 0 bases short, with 9 bases between. Germline V lookup: CDR1 SGHRS, CDR2 YFSETQ. The CDR3 nucleotides read TGCGCCAGCATGGTGGCGACGAACACCGGGGAGCTGTTTTTT. It is translated as CASMVATNTGELFF. Variable domain in full (rest from reference TRBV5-1 and TRBJ2-2): KAGVTQTPRYLIKTRGQQVTLSCSPISGHRSVSWYQQTPGQGLQFLFEYFSETQRNKGNFPGRFSGRQFSNSRSEMNVSTLELGDSALYLCASMVATNTGELFFGEGSRLTVL.

This sequence joins TRBV7-2 and TRBJ2-1; no reliable D call. Looked up from germline, CDR1 is SGHTA and CDR2 is FQGNSA. The CDR3 is made up of 13 amino acids. V was cut by 5 bases and J by 8 bases, with 13 bases left in between. The CDR3 here is CASSPRFGDEQFF. In DNA, the CDR3 is TGTGCCAGCAGCCCTAGGTTCGGCGATGAGCAGTTCTTC. Together with reference TRBV7-2 and TRBJ2-1, the CDR3 gives the full variable domain: GAGVSQSPSNKVTEKGKDVELRCDPISGHTALYWYRQSLGQGLEFLIYFQGNSAPDKSGLPSDRFSAERTGGSVSTLTIQRTQQEDSAVYLCASSPRFGDEQFFGPGTRLTVL.

This clonotype was seen only a few times. The chain joins TRBV7-2 to TRBJ2-3, with 9 nucleotides matching TRBD2. Looked up from germline, CDR1 is SGHTA and CDR2 is FQGNSA. The ends lost 0 bases at V and 3 bases at J; junction bases unmatched: 1. The CDR3 is 15 residues long. Written as DNA, the CDR3 is TGTGCCAGCAGCTTAGCTAGCGGGGGAACAGATACGCAGTATTTT. Protein sequence: CASSLASGGTDTQYF.

This clonotype was found a few times. CDR3 coding DNA: TGTGCCAGCAGCCCCGATGGGGGCGGCTACACCTTC. It specifies CASSPDGGGYTF. The rearrangement links TRBV5-4 to TRBJ1-2; possibly TRBD1 for D (6 bases). The germline gives CDR1 SGHNT, CDR2 YYREEE (reference sequence). V was shortened by 4 bases and J by 8 bases, with 12 bases between the two germline ends. This CDR3 spans 12 amino acids. The entire variable domain, with the rest obtained from reference TRBV5-4 and TRBJ1-2, is as follows: ETGVTQSPTHLIKTRGQQVTLRCSSQSGHNTVSWYQQALGQGPQFIFQYYREEENGRGNFPPRFSGLQFPNYSSELNVNALELDDSALYLCASSPDGGGYTFGSGTRLTVV.

V usage is TRBV7-2 and J usage is TRBJ2-4, with D tentatively TRBD1 (5 bases). Germline V gene sequence: CDR1 SGHTA, CDR2 FQGNSA. The length of the CDR3 is 16 residues. The germline V and J ends were trimmed by 2 bases and 6 bases, with 17 bases remaining between them. The CDR3 here is CASSLHSTDRGNIQYF. The CDR3 nucleotides are TGTGCCAGCAGCTTACACTCGACAGATAGGGGAAACATTCAGTACTTC.

The chain carries TRBV7-6 and TRBJ2-6, with D tentatively TRBD2 (5 bases). The length of the CDR3 is 15 residues. V was trimmed by 5 bases and J by 0 bases, leaving 8 bases between them. CDR1 and CDR2 (germline): SGHVS, FNYEAQ. The CDR3 nucleotides read TGTGCCAGCAGCCGCGAGGGCTCTGGGGCCAACGTCCTGACTTTC. This translates into CASSREGSGANVLTF.

The V call is TRBV7-3, the J call TRBJ2-1; perhaps TRBD2 as D (6 bases). Trimming cost V 2 bases and J 7 bases, with 15 bases left between them. Germline V gives CDR1 SGHTA, CDR2 FQGTGA. The CDR3 loop spans 15 amino acids. CDR3 amino acids: CASSLGGPGGNEQFF. The CDR3 nucleotides are TGTGCCAGCAGCTTAGGTGGTCCAGGAGGGAATGAGCAGTTCTTC.

Many counts were recorded for this clonotype. This chain joins TRBV2 and TRBJ2-5; 16 nucleotides align to TRBD2. J was trimmed by 9 bases and V by 6 bases; bases with no gene match: 4. CDR3 length: 14 amino acids. CDR1 and CDR2 (germline): SNHLY, FYNNEI. The CDR3 loop is CASSPGTSGGAQYF. The CDR3 bases are TGTGCCAGCAGCCCCGGGACTAGCGGGGGGGCCCAGTACTTC.

This clonotype was recorded many times. The chain uses TRBV7-2 and TRBJ2-5, with D perhaps matching TRBD2 (6 bases). CDR1 and CDR2 from the germline V gene are SGHTA and FQGNSA. Trimming removed 4 bases from V and 7 bases from J, with 16 bases in between. The CDR3 is made up of 14 amino acids. CDR3 DNA: TGTGCCAGCAGCTATGGGGGGAGTTCAACGACCCAGTACTTC. Protein sequence: CASSYGGSSTTQYF.

A few counts support this clonotype. The chain has TRBV7-9 and TRBJ1-4; D perhaps matches TRBD1 (6 bases). The CDR3 contains 14 residues. Germline V gives CDR1 SEHNR, CDR2 FQNEAQ (reference sequence). Trimming left V 4 bases short and J 6 bases short, with 12 bases between. The chain's CDR3 is CASSSQGGDEKLFF. The CDR3 DNA sequence: TGTGCCAGCAGCTCACAGGGAGGGGATGAAAAACTGTTTTTT.

This clonotype was counted at least ten times. In DNA, the CDR3 is TGTGCCAGCAGCTTTGGAGGGACAGACTATGGCTACACCTTC. Translation gives CASSFGGTDYGYTF. The chain carries TRBV7-6 and TRBJ1-2, with 7 bases identical to TRBD1. The CDR3 consists of 14 residues. The trim removed 3 bases at V and 3 bases at J, leaving 4 bases unmatched. The germline V gene encodes CDR1 SGHVS and CDR2 FNYEAQ.

This chain connects TRBV20-1 to TRBJ1-5; D gene ambiguous. This CDR3 contains 14 residues. CDR1 is DFQATT, CDR2 SNEGSKA, per germline (reference sequence). Trimming stripped 2 bases from V and 3 bases from J, with 11 bases between. The CDR3 bases are TGCAGTGCTAGAAATGGGCTAAACAATCAGCCCCAGCATTTT. The encoded protein is CSARNGLNNQPQHF.

This clonotype appeared many times. This sequence joins TRBV7-2 and TRBJ1-2, with D tentatively TRBD1 (5 bases). Trimming removed 5 bases from V and 4 bases from J, with 11 bases in between. From germline, CDR1 is SGHTA and CDR2 FQGNSA. The CDR3 is 13 residues long. Here the CDR3 DNA reads TGTGCCAGCAGCCCCAGGGATAGCTATGGCTACACCTTC. It encodes CASSPRDSYGYTF.

This clonotype was seen at least ten times. The rearrangement links TRBV5-1 to TRBJ2-3, with D perhaps TRBD1 (6 bases). Germline CDR1 SGHRS, CDR2 YFSETQ. Trimming left V 6 bases short and J 2 bases short, with 22 bases between. The length of the CDR3 is 17 residues. This CDR3 reads CASTLGISGHSTDTQYF. The CDR3 nucleotides are TGCGCCAGCACGCTTGGGATATCGGGACACTCCACAGATACGCAGTATTTT.

There are a few counts of this clonotype. In DNA form, the CDR3 reads TGCAGTGCACCTCGTACAGGGATGCGTTTGAGTGGGGCCAACGTCCTGACTTTC. Residues: CSAPRTGMRLSGANVLTF. The gene calls are TRBV20-1 and TRBJ2-6; a weak D match, TRBD1 (6 bases). CDR1 and CDR2 from the germline V gene are DFQATT and SNEGSKA (reference sequence). Trimming pared 6 bases from V and 3 bases from J, leaving 24 bases between. The CDR3 runs to 18 residues.

This clonotype was seen many times. V is TRBV7-2 and J is TRBJ1-5; 7 positions agree with TRBD1. The CDR3 is 15 amino acids. The J segment lost 0 bases and the V segment lost 5 bases, leaving 4 bases of the junction unmatched. Germline values: CDR1 SGHTA, CDR2 FQGNSA. CDR3 coding DNA: TGTGCCAGCAGCCCCCAGGGGGATAGCAATCAGCCCCAGCATTTT. The encoded protein is CASSPQGDSNQPQHF.

V is TRBV12-3 or TRBV12-4 and J is TRBJ2-5, with TRBD2 as a possible D gene (6 bases). CDR3 length equals 15 residues. V lost 6 bases and J lost 0, with 14 bases in between. The CDR3 DNA sequence: TGTGCCAGCAGCCACGACGCGGGATACCAAGAGACCCAGTACTTC. Translation gives CASSHDAGYQETQYF.

The V gene is TRBV4-2, the J gene TRBJ2-2; 13 bases line up with TRBD2. The J segment lost 3 bases and the V segment lost 4 bases, leaving 2 bases of the junction unmatched. The CDR3 length is 16 residues. CDR1 and CDR2 (germline): LGHNA, YNFKEQ. The CDR3 region is CASSPGLAGYTGELFF. As DNA, the CDR3 is TGTGCCAGCAGCCCGGGACTAGCGGGGTACACCGGGGAGCTGTTTTTT.

The CDR3 DNA is TGTGCCAGCAGCCCCCGCCGGAGGCCGGGTCCGATGAGCTCCTATAATTCACCCCTCCACTTT. Amino acids: CASSPRRRPGPMSSYNSPLHF. The rearrangement uses TRBV7-6 and TRBJ1-6; D call uncertain. Deletions cut 5 bases from V and 0 bases from J, with 26 bases between. The CDR3 runs 21 residues. Germline V gene lookup returns CDR1 SGHVS and CDR2 FNYEAQ.

This clonotype was counted a few times. The genes are TRBV12-3 or TRBV12-4 and TRBJ1-2; 9 nucleotides agree with TRBD1. CDR3 length: 15 residues. Trimming took 3 bases from V and 0 from J; bases not matched to a gene: 2. In DNA form, the CDR3 reads TGTGCCAGCAGTTTCGGGGACAGGGCTAACTATGGCTACACCTTC. Its translation is CASSFGDRANYGYTF.

This clonotype has a handful of counts. The chain has TRBV7-2 and TRBJ2-1; D possibly corresponds to TRBD2 (6 bases). The CDR3 length is 14 residues. Trimming stripped 1 base from V and 8 bases from J, with 12 bases between. Germline CDR1 reads SGHTA; CDR2 reads FQGNSA. The CDR3 nucleotides are TGTGCCAGCAGCTTAGTGCCGGGGAGGTATGAGCAGTTCTTC. This gives the protein CASSLVPGRYEQFF.